Presented here are 10 T cell receptor beta chains from one specimen sequenced in a study of T cell responses to AZD1222 COVID-19 vaccine. The assay was immunoSEQ multiplex PCR, and TCRdb's table has in-frame clones only and misses some. The sample lists over 45,000 clones, roughly 90% occurring once. Here the sequenced sample was peripheral blood, taken 28 days after the second AZD1222 dose. Every receptor here comes from an adult who received the AZD1222 COVID-19 vaccine.

The chain is built from TRBV4-3 and TRBJ2-7; D may be TRBD1 (5 bases). Germline V gene data show CDR1 as LGHNA and CDR2 as YSLEER. The CDR3 spans 16 residues. V lost 0 bases and J 0 bases, leaving 12 bases between the germline ends. CDR3 residues: CASSQDFRGSSYEQYF. CDR3 DNA: TGCGCCAGCAGCCAAGATTTTAGGGGTAGCTCCTACGAGCAGTACTTC.

This clone has a handful of counts. This chain uses TRBV7-2 with TRBJ1-4, with unresolved D. The V end lost 1 base, the J end lost 0 bases, and 9 bases lay between the germline ends. Germline CDR1 SGHTA, CDR2 FQGNSA. The length of the CDR3 is 16 residues. CDR3 nucleotide sequence: TGTGCCAGCAGCTTAGTTTCTTGGGCAACTAATGAAAAACTGTTTTTT. Translating gives CASSLVSWATNEKLFF.

The rearrangement links TRBV5-5 to TRBJ1-5; D might be TRBD1 (5 bases). Germline CDR1 is SGHKS and CDR2 is YYEKEE (reference sequence). The germline V and J ends were trimmed by 0 bases and 2 bases, with 12 bases remaining between them. The CDR3 sequence is 16 residues long. The CDR3 DNA reads as TGTGCCAGCAGCTTGGAGGTCAGGGTGGGCAATCAGCCCCAGCATTTT. Residues: CASSLEVRVGNQPQHF.

This clone counts as medium-sized. This sequence joins TRBV5-6 and TRBJ1-2; TRBD1 agrees at 7 bases. The length of the CDR3 is 15 residues. Germline values: CDR1 SGHDT, CDR2 YYEEEE. V shed 1 base and J 5 bases; nucleotides not matched to a gene: 8. The CDR3 spells CASSLIVGQVYGYTF. The CDR3 nucleotides read TGTGCCAGCAGCTTGATTGTCGGACAGGTATATGGCTACACCTTC.

The chain is built from TRBV27 and TRBJ2-1, with D perhaps matching TRBD2 (6 bases). The CDR3 has 15 amino acids. CDR1 and CDR2 from the germline V gene are MNHEY and SMNVEV (reference sequence). Trimming removed 6 bases from V and 1 base from J, with 13 bases in between. CDR3 DNA: TGTGCCAGCAGCTTCCGGAGGGTATCCTACAATGAGCAGTTCTTC. It codes for CASSFRRVSYNEQFF.

This chain uses TRBV6-5 with TRBJ1-2; 8 bases are shared with TRBD1. Trimming took 3 bases from V and 3 from J; bases not matched to a gene: 3. This CDR3 is 14 amino acids long. The germline V gene has CDR1 MNHEY and CDR2 SVGAGI. The CDR3 DNA is TGTGCCAGCAGTTATTCGGACAGGGACTATGGCTACACCTTC. Translating it yields CASSYSDRDYGYTF.

The V call is TRBV19, the J call TRBJ2-7; 9 bases are a match to TRBD1. The trim removed 4 bases at V and 2 bases at J, leaving 6 bases unmatched. Germline CDR1 and CDR2: LNHDA and SQIVND (reference sequence). The CDR3 length is 15 residues. CDR3 nucleotide sequence: TGTGCCAGTAGTACCCGGGACAGGGAACCCTACGAGCAGTACTTC. This encodes CASSTRDREPYEQYF.

This clone was seen more than once but under ten times. Here the CDR3 reads CASGALAGGRNEQFF. The CDR3 DNA reads TGTGCCAGCGGGGCCCTAGCGGGAGGGCGCAATGAGCAGTTCTTC. The rearrangement uses TRBV27 and TRBJ2-1; 12 positions match TRBD2. The CDR3 is 15 amino acids. Germline V gene data show CDR1 as MNHEY and CDR2 as SMNVEV (reference sequence). J was trimmed by 6 bases and V by 8 bases; bases with no gene match: 8.

The rearrangement links TRBV9 to TRBJ2-3; 8 nucleotides agree with TRBD1. V lost 2 bases and J lost 3; bases outside the gene matches: 5. The CDR3 has 15 amino acids. Looked up from germline, CDR1 is SGDLS and CDR2 is YYNGEE. CDR3 amino acids: CASSVGTGRTDTQYF. Written as DNA, the CDR3 is TGTGCCAGCAGCGTCGGGACAGGTAGGACAGATACGCAGTATTTT.

This sequence joins TRBV6-5 and TRBJ2-1, with TRBD1 as a possible D gene (6 bases). V shed 4 bases and J shed 8 bases, with 18 bases lying between them. Germline V gives CDR1 MNHEY, CDR2 SVGAGI. The CDR3 covers 15 residues. In DNA, the CDR3 is TGTGCCAGCAGTTTCAGCTCCAACTCAGGGGATGAGCAGTTCTTC. Protein: CASSFSSNSGDEQFF.